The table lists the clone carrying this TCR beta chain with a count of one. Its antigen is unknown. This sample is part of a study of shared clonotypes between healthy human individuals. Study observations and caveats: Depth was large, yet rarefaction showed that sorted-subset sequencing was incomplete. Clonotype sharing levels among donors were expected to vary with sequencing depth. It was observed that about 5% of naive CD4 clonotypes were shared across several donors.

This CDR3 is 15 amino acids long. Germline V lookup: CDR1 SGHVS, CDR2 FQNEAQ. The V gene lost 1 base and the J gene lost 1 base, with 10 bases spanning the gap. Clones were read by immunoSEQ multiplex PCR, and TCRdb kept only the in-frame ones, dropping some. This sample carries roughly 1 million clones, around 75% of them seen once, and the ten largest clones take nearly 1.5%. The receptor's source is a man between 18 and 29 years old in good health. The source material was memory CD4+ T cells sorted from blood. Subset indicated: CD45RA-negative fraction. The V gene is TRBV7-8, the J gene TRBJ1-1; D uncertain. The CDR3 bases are TGTGCCAGCAGCTTAGAACCGGGGAAGAACACTGAAGCTTTCTTT. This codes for CASSLEPGKNTEAFF.